Sequencing of this T cell receptor (beta chain) was carried out in a study of shared T cell receptors in the human thymus. Libraries were prepared by immunoSEQ multiplex PCR; TCRdb keeps only in-frame clonotypes and omits some of them. The sample comprises 640,000 or so clones, approximately 89% of which are singletons, and 0.0094% rests with the top ten. Germline V gives CDR1 MRHNA, CDR2 SNTAGT. The CDR3 extends over 16 amino acids. Trimming removed 2 bases from V and 2 bases from J; junction bases left unmatched: 7. Another study also made use of these data, one on human thymus T cells. From that second work: Donors were healthy Finnish infants having corrective surgery for congenital heart defects. Resections obtained during corrective heart surgery supplied the thymus tissue. Gene usage for V and J segments appeared biased in thymic and blood repertoires.

The clonotype comes from a boy younger than two with a congenital heart defect. The rearrangement joins TRBV6-4 to TRBJ2-3, with TRBD1 matching 7 bases. The sequenced sample was thymocytes. CDR3 sequence: CASSDRQGRDTDTQYF. The CDR3 DNA reads TGTGCCAGCAGTGACAGACAGGGTCGGGACACAGATACGCAGTATTTT.